Shown below are 7 T cell receptor beta chains from a single sample sequenced in a study of regulatory and conventional T cells in RAG deficiency. Here immunoSEQ multiplex PCR was the method, and the copy in TCRdb shows in-frame clones only, minus some. There are 500 or so clones in the sample; about three fifths occur only once, and about 41% lies in the top ten. The sequencing input was CD8+ T cells sorted from blood. The receptors come from a human donor with RAG deficiency presenting as severe combined immunodeficiency.

This chain connects TRBV29-1 to TRBJ1-2; tentative D call: TRBD1 (5 bases). V was shortened by 7 bases and J by 7 bases, with 13 bases between the two germline ends. The CDR3 runs 11 residues. Germline-derived CDR1 and CDR2 are SQVTM and ANQGSEA. CDR3 loop: CSAVGRLGYTF. The CDR3 DNA follows: TGCAGCGCCGTGGGGCGGCTTGGCTACACCTTC.

This chain joins TRBV25-1 and TRBJ1-2, with D unclear. Germline values: CDR1 MGHDK, CDR2 SYGVNS. This CDR3 is 17 amino acids long. Trimming took 5 bases from V and 4 from J, leaving 23 bases between them. The CDR3 loop is CASSLLSELGRAYGYTF. Here the CDR3 DNA reads TGTGCCAGCAGTTTGTTGTCAGAACTGGGAAGGGCCTATGGCTACACCTTC.

V is TRBV27 and J is TRBJ2-1; no reliable D call. Trimming removed 1 base at V and 6 bases at J, with 4 bases between. CDR3 length: 12 residues. CDR1 and CDR2 (germline): MNHEY, SMNVEV (reference sequence). The chain's CDR3 is CASSLFPNEQFF. CDR3 DNA sequence: TGTGCCAGCAGTTTATTTCCCAATGAGCAGTTCTTC.

This chain joins TRBV9 and TRBJ1-6; TRBD1 aligns across 7 bases. Looked up from germline, CDR1 is SGDLS and CDR2 is YYNGEE. Trimming cost V 4 bases and J 0 bases; bases outside gene matches: 4. CDR3 length: 16 residues. CDR3 in DNA: TGTGCCAGCAGCCAGGGGGAGAGCTCCTATAATTCACCCCTCCACTTT. Translated, it gives CASSQGESSYNSPLHF. Full variable domain (outside the CDR3, taken from reference TRBV9 and TRBJ1-6): DSGVTQTPKHLITATGQRVTLRCSPRSGDLSVYWYQQSLDQGLQFLIQYYNGEERAKGNILERFSAQQFPDLHSELNLSSLELGDSALYFCASSQGESSYNSPLHFGNGTRLTVT.

The chain employs TRBV6-6 and TRBJ2-1; 8 positions agree with TRBD2. Per the germline V gene, CDR1 is MNHNY and CDR2 is SVGAGI (reference sequence). V gave up 7 bases and J gave up 5 bases; unmatched junction bases: 4. The CDR3 is 13 amino acids. In DNA form, the CDR3 reads TGTGCCAGCACCGGGGGGGGCAACAATGAGCAGTTCTTC. Translation gives CASTGGGNNEQFF.

The V call is TRBV4-3, the J call TRBJ1-1, with a tentative D call TRBD1 (5 bases). Germline CDR1 reads LGHNA; CDR2 reads YSLEER. This CDR3 is built from 14 residues. The ends were cut back, 1 base at V and 2 bases at J, with 8 bases in the middle. CDR3 sequence (DNA): TGCGCCAGCAGCCAAGCGGGGGTCAACACTGAAGCTTTCTTT. Protein sequence: CASSQAGVNTEAFF.

The count of this clone is one. J is TRBJ2-5 and V is TRBV27; 7 nucleotides match TRBD1. CDR1 MNHEY and CDR2 SMNVEV come from the germline V gene (reference sequence). There are 16 residues in the CDR3. Unmatched junction bases numbered 10, after V lost 3 bases and J lost 3 bases. For the CDR3, the DNA is TGTGCCAGCAGTTTTTGGGGGACAGAGGGTGAAGAGACCCAGTACTTC. It is translated as CASSFWGTEGEETQYF.